Listed below are T cell receptor beta chains from one sample, sequenced in a study of siplizumab effects on memory and regulatory T cells. Assay: immunoSEQ multiplex PCR; the TCRdb copy retains only in-frame clones and omits some. The sample includes approximately 97,000 clones, roughly 90% seen only once; the top ten take 1.1%. Sequencing was performed on CD4+ T cells sorted from blood. These receptors all stem from a human donor in good health. The CDR3 runs from the conserved cysteine through the conserved F or W. Fields, in order: V gene, J gene, clone size, D gene, CDR3 DNA, CDR3 protein. D genes are given only for firm matches. Only part of the rows carry a size: once, few, many, or a class if the clone is expanded.

v_call: TRBV6-1
j_call: TRBJ2-7
clone_size: NA
d_call: TRBD1
cdr3_nt: TGTGCCAGCATTATACAGGGGGCAAGGTACTTC
cdr3_aa: CASIIQGARYF

v_call: TRBV28
j_call: TRBJ1-5
clone_size: NA
d_call: NA
cdr3_nt: TGTGCCAGCAGTTTAGAGTATCTAGGTAAGGGCAATCAGCCCCAGCATTTT
cdr3_aa: CASSLEYLGKGNQPQHF

v_call: TRBV7-9
j_call: TRBJ2-5
clone_size: NA
d_call: NA
cdr3_nt: TGTGCCAGCAGCTTGGGCGGGGGCAGACGAGAGACCCAGTACTTC
cdr3_aa: CASSLGGGRRETQYF

v_call: TRBV5-1
j_call: TRBJ2-3
clone_size: NA
d_call: TRBD1
cdr3_nt: TGCGCCAGCAGCTTGGAATGGGGACAGGGAACAGATACGCAGTATTTT
cdr3_aa: CASSLEWGQGTDTQYF

v_call: TRBV6-4
j_call: TRBJ2-3
clone_size: once
d_call: NA
cdr3_nt: TGTGCCAGCGAGCCGCGCAGGGCCAAAGAAGATACGCAGTATTTT
cdr3_aa: CASEPRRAKEDTQYF

v_call: TRBV28
j_call: TRBJ2-1
clone_size: NA
d_call: NA
cdr3_nt: TGTGCCAGCAGTTTATCTCGGGAGCTTGGTGAGCAGTTCTTC
cdr3_aa: CASSLSRELGEQFF

v_call: TRBV15
j_call: TRBJ2-7
clone_size: NA
d_call: NA
cdr3_nt: TGTGCCACCAGCAGAGGTATGGACATCACCTACGAGCAGTACTTC
cdr3_aa: CATSRGMDITYEQYF

v_call: TRBV7-2
j_call: TRBJ2-2
clone_size: NA
d_call: TRBD2
cdr3_nt: TGTGCCAGCAGCTCGACCGGGACTAGCGGGAGGGGGGAGCTGTTTTTT
cdr3_aa: CASSSTGTSGRGELFF

v_call: TRBV4-2
j_call: TRBJ2-1
clone_size: NA
d_call: TRBD1
cdr3_nt: TGTGCCAGCAGCCTAGACAGGGTGATCAGTGAGCAGTTCTTC
cdr3_aa: CASSLDRVISEQFF

v_call: TRBV7-3
j_call: TRBJ2-2
clone_size: once
d_call: NA
cdr3_nt: TGTGCCAGCAGCTTACAGGGCGGGGAGCTGTTTTTT
cdr3_aa: CASSLQGGELFF

v_call: TRBV10-2
j_call: TRBJ2-7
clone_size: NA
d_call: NA
cdr3_nt: TGCGCCAGCAGTGAGCCCCTATCGGGGCAGTACTTC
cdr3_aa: CASSEPLSGQYF

v_call: TRBV28
j_call: TRBJ1-5
clone_size: NA
d_call: NA
cdr3_nt: TGTGCCAGCAGTTTTCTATTATCGGGGGGCAGTCAGCCCCAGCATTTT
cdr3_aa: CASSFLLSGGSQPQHF

v_call: TRBV2
j_call: TRBJ2-3
clone_size: NA
d_call: TRBD1
cdr3_nt: TGTGCCAGCAGAAGGACAGGGGGCACAGATACGCAGTATTTT
cdr3_aa: CASRRTGGTDTQYF

v_call: TRBV9
j_call: TRBJ2-2
clone_size: NA
d_call: TRBD1
cdr3_nt: TGTGCCAGCAGCGTAGGTGGACAGGTCCACACCGGGGAGCTGTTTTTT
cdr3_aa: CASSVGGQVHTGELFF

v_call: TRBV28
j_call: TRBJ2-3
clone_size: NA
d_call: NA
cdr3_nt: TGTGCCAGCAGCCCGCCGGGGGGCACAGATACGCAGTATTTT
cdr3_aa: CASSPPGGTDTQYF

v_call: TRBV28
j_call: TRBJ1-5
clone_size: NA
d_call: NA
cdr3_nt: TGTGCCAGCAGCTTGCTACGGGGAAATCAGCCCCAGCATTTT
cdr3_aa: CASSLLRGNQPQHF

v_call: TRBV7-2
j_call: TRBJ1-2
clone_size: NA
d_call: TRBD1
cdr3_nt: TGTGCCAGCAGCCACCGGACAGGGATTAGATCCTATGGCTACACCTTC
cdr3_aa: CASSHRTGIRSYGYTF

v_call: TRBV6-6
j_call: TRBJ2-7
clone_size: NA
d_call: TRBD2
cdr3_nt: TGTGCCAGCAGTCTGGGACTACACTACGAGCAGTACTTC
cdr3_aa: CASSLGLHYEQYF

v_call: TRBV5-6
j_call: TRBJ2-2
clone_size: NA
d_call: TRBD2
cdr3_nt: TGTGCCAGCAGCTTCCCTAGCGGGAGGGCGACCGGGGAGCTGTTTTTT
cdr3_aa: CASSFPSGRATGELFF

v_call: TRBV11-2
j_call: TRBJ2-1
clone_size: once
d_call: TRBD2
cdr3_nt: TGTGCCAGCAGCTCAGCTATAGCGGGAGGGCCATTGTATGAGCAGTTCTTC
cdr3_aa: CASSSAIAGGPLYEQFF

v_call: TRBV6-4
j_call: TRBJ2-7
clone_size: NA
d_call: TRBD1
cdr3_nt: TGTGCCAGCAGTGTTGAACAGGGGGCCTACGAGCAGTACTTC
cdr3_aa: CASSVEQGAYEQYF

v_call: TRBV7-9
j_call: TRBJ2-3
clone_size: NA
d_call: NA
cdr3_nt: TGTGCCAGCGGCACCCAAATGGGAACAGATACGCAGTATTTT
cdr3_aa: CASGTQMGTDTQYF

v_call: TRBV7-8
j_call: TRBJ2-7
clone_size: NA
d_call: NA
cdr3_nt: TGTGCCAGCAGCTCCTTCGCGGGCTCCTACGAGCAGTACTTC
cdr3_aa: CASSSFAGSYEQYF

v_call: TRBV5-1
j_call: TRBJ1-1
clone_size: few
d_call: NA
cdr3_nt: TGCGCCAGCAGCACGCTCCGGGGAGTGAACACTGAAGCTTTCTTT
cdr3_aa: CASSTLRGVNTEAFF

v_call: TRBV28
j_call: TRBJ2-5
clone_size: NA
d_call: NA
cdr3_nt: TGTGCCAGCCGAGGGGAGACCCAGTACTTC
cdr3_aa: CASRGETQYF

v_call: TRBV19
j_call: TRBJ1-1
clone_size: NA
d_call: NA
cdr3_nt: TGTGCCAGTAGTATAGATCACTATATCGTCGACCCGACCAACACTGAAGCTTTCTTT
cdr3_aa: CASSIDHYIVDPTNTEAFF

v_call: TRBV2
j_call: TRBJ1-2
clone_size: NA
d_call: NA
cdr3_nt: TGTGCCAGCAGTGAGGGCAGGGGTATATCTGGCTACACCTTC
cdr3_aa: CASSEGRGISGYTF

v_call: TRBV13
j_call: TRBJ2-6
clone_size: NA
d_call: NA
cdr3_nt: TGTGCCAGCAGCTTTTTTCAGGGATCTGGGGCCAACGTCCTGACTTTC
cdr3_aa: CASSFFQGSGANVLTF

v_call: TRBV2
j_call: TRBJ1-4
clone_size: NA
d_call: NA
cdr3_nt: TGTGCCAGCAGGGCCCGCCAGGTGGCTGAAAAACTGTTTTTT
cdr3_aa: CASRARQVAEKLFF